This T cell receptor (beta chain) was captured in a study of post-analysis software for immune sequencing data. Points from the study as a whole: Controls had lower frequencies than patients of roughly five TRBV segments, which included TRBV5-6, TRBV5-1 and TRBV20-1.

This clonotype was recorded a few times. Its specificity is unknown. The CDR3 has 15 residues. The germline V gene encodes CDR1 SNHLY and CDR2 FYNNEI. J lost 13 bases, V lost 7 bases, and 16 bases had no gene match. cDNA libraries for TCR beta contained unique molecular identifiers. MiXCR, applied by TCRdb to the PCR reads, yields one record per CDR3 protein. Among roughly 540,000 distinct CDR3 sequences, around 36% were seen once, and the ten largest hold around 5.9%. Sequences were obtained from blood. The source is a girl aged 2 to 17 with multiple sclerosis. This chain uses TRBV2 with TRBJ1-6; TRBD1 matches 7 bases. CDR3 amino acids: CASKLYRDSPRPLHF. CDR3 nucleotide sequence: TGTGCCAGCAAGCTGTACCGGGACAGCCCTAGGCCCCTCCACTTT.